The clone carrying this TCR beta chain was counted between two and nine times. Its matching antigen is unknown. Per germline, CDR1 MNHEY and CDR2 SMNVEV (reference sequence). CDR3 length: 15 amino acids. Trimming removed 0 bases from V and 1 base from J, with 10 bases in between. One entry per CDR3 protein results from TCRdb running MiXCR on the reads. The sample holds 700,000 to 850,000 distinct CDR3 sequences, less than 35% seen once. This entry is derived from a study of T cell repertoires in cytomegalovirus infection. Study-wide context: The authors relied on CMV epitopes, both recently identified HLA-C-restricted and well-studied HLA-B-restricted. Carrying CMV and the relevant HLA type showed in public TCR beta signatures.

Study outcomes and limitations: Carriers of CMV plus the relevant HLA were identified by cumulative public TCR beta family frequency. CMV-specific TCR beta clonotypes restricted by HLA-C dominated the ex vivo response.

This sequence was found in a human donor in good health (CMV status not recorded). Some clones in this sample may be carry-over from other donors' samples. Sequencing was performed on cultured CD8+ T cells from PBMCs, taken from culture after CMV antigen stimulation. The chain recombines TRBV27 with TRBJ2-7; D ambiguous. The CDR3 region is CASSLSGIGSYEQYF. In nucleotides, the CDR3 is TGTGCCAGCAGTTTATCTGGCATTGGTTCCTACGAGCAGTACTTC.